The 6 T cell receptor beta chains listed next were all sequenced from one sample in a study of T cells in tumors and immune-related adverse events. Using immunoSEQ multiplex PCR, the repertoire was profiled, and TCRdb retains in-frame clones only, with some absent. The sample contains about 11,000 clones, 85% to 95% of which appear only once. The sample was lymph node tissue, taken from a patient treated with anti-PD-1 therapy. The source of these receptors is a female donor with metastatic renal cell carcinoma.

V usage is TRBV2 and J usage is TRBJ2-7; maybe TRBD2 (6 bases). With 7 bases removed from V and 2 bases from J, the gap between germline ends came to 18 bases. Germline loops: CDR1 SNHLY, CDR2 FYNNEI. This CDR3 has 15 amino acids. The CDR3 bases are TGTGCCAGCAACCCCCGAGCGGGCATGGCCTACGAGCAGTACTTC. Translation gives CASNPRAGMAYEQYF. Supplemented by reference TRBV2 and TRBJ2-7, the full variable domain reads EPEVTQTPSHQVTQMGQEVILRCVPISNHLYFYWYRQILGQKVEFLVSFYNNEISEKSEIFDDQFSVERPDGSNFTLKIRSTKLEDSAMYFCASNPRAGMAYEQYFGPGTRLTVT.

The chain carries TRBV30 and TRBJ2-7; D remains unclear. CDR1 is GTSNPN and CDR2 is SVGIG in the germline V gene (reference sequence). V dropped 2 bases and J dropped 1 base, with 12 bases sitting between them. The CDR3 is 14 amino acids. The CDR3 here is CAWSQPYISYEQYF. For the CDR3, the DNA is TGTGCCTGGAGTCAGCCCTATATATCCTACGAGCAGTACTTC. Based on the CDR3 plus reference TRBV30 and TRBJ2-7, the full variable domain is SQTIHQWPATLVQPVGSPLSLECTVEGTSNPNLYWYRQAAGRGLQLLFYSVGIGQISSEVPQNLSASRPQDRQFILSSKKLLLSDSGFYLCAWSQPYISYEQYFGPGTRLTVT.

The J gene is TRBJ2-3, the V gene TRBV5-1, with a weak D call TRBD2 (5 bases). Germline values: CDR1 SGHRS, CDR2 YFSETQ. With 1 base removed from V and 4 bases from J, the gap between germline ends came to 13 bases. This CDR3 spans 15 amino acids. The CDR3 region is CASSLRDRHADTQYF. As DNA, the CDR3 is TGCGCCAGCAGCTTGCGGGATCGGCACGCAGATACGCAGTATTTT.

V and J are TRBV4-3 and TRBJ2-1; TRBD2 agrees at 12 bases. Germline V gene sequence: CDR1 LGHNA, CDR2 YSLEER. J gave up 8 bases and V 2 bases, and 7 bases lay outside the gene matches. The length of the CDR3 is 16 residues. For the CDR3, the DNA is TGCGCCAGCAGCCAACCTCTAGCGGGGGGGCAGGATGAGCAGTTCTTC. This translates into CASSQPLAGGQDEQFF.

CDR3 protein: CASSLVYGYYNEQFF. The CDR3 DNA reads TGTGCCAGCAGCCTTGTTTACGGGTACTACAATGAGCAGTTCTTC. The V and J genes are TRBV11-3 and TRBJ2-1; D is ambiguous. The CDR3 is made up of 15 amino acids. V lost 5 bases and J lost 3, with 14 bases in between. From germline, CDR1 is SGHNT and CDR2 YENEEA.

The V call is TRBV28, the J call TRBJ2-1, with D perhaps TRBD1 (6 bases). Trimming stripped 4 bases from V and 5 bases from J, with 15 bases between. CDR3 size: 15 residues. In germline, CDR1 is MDHEN, CDR2 SYDVKM. CDR3 bases: TGTGCCAGCAGTTCCTACCCTGGGGGCAACAATGAGCAGTTCTTC. Its translation is CASSSYPGGNNEQFF.